This TCR beta chain is drawn from a study of T cell responses to AZD1222 COVID-19 vaccine. With respect to this clone: Antigen: not known.

Points from the study as a whole: No repertoire was sampled before or during the peak T cell response, only after it. Donors, mostly white British, included more females; clonal diversity was possibly underestimated.

Sequenced by immunoSEQ multiplex PCR; TCRdb stores in-frame clones only, minus some. The sample holds 150,000 to 200,000 clones, roughly nine tenths seen once. The CDR3 runs 14 residues. Germline CDR1 and CDR2: MNHNS and SASEGT. The J segment lost 5 bases and the V segment lost 3 bases, leaving 2 bases of the junction unmatched. The input for sequencing was peripheral blood, taken on day 0 of AZD1222 vaccination. The receptor was derived from an adult in good health. This chain links TRBV6-1 with TRBJ1-5; TRBD1 agrees at 9 bases. The CDR3 bases are TGTGCCAGCAGTGACACAGGGGGCCATCAGCCCCAGCATTTT. This codes for CASSDTGGHQPQHF.